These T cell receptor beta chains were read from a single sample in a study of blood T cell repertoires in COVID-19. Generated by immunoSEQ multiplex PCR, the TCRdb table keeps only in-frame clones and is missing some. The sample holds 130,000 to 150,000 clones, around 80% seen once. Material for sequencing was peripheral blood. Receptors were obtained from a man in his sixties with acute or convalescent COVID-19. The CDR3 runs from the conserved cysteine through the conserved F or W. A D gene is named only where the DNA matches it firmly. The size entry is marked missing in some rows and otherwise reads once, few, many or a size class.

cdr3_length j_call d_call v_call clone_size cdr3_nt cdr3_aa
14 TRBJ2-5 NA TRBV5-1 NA TGCGCCAGCAGCCACGGGTCGGGGTTGGAGACCCAGTACTTC CASSHGSGLETQYF
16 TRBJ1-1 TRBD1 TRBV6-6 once TGTGCCAGCAGTTACTCGATACAGGGGGCGCATACTGAAGCTTTCTTT CASSYSIQGAHTEAFF
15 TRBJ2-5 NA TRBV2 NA TGTGCCAGCAGTGAAGTAGGTAGGGGGAAAGAGACCCAGTACTTC CASSEVGRGKETQYF
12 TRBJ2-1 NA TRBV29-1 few TGCAGCGTTGACCAAACAGGGAATGAGCAGTTCTTC CSVDQTGNEQFF
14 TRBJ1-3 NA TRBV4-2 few TGTGCCAGCAGCCAAGACCGAGCTGGAAACACCATATATTTT CASSQDRAGNTIYF
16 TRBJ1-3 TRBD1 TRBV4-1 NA TGCGCCAGCAGCCAACCGGACAGGGAAATTGGAAACACCATATATTTT CASSQPDREIGNTIYF
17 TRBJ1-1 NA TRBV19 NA TGTGCCAGTAGTACAAAACCCCGGGCGGGGAAAGTGTCTGAAGCTTTCTTT CASSTKPRAGKVSEAFF
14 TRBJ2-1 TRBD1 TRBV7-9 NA TGTGCCAGCAGCAAAGGGGACAGGAGCAATGAGCAGTTCTTC CASSKGDRSNEQFF
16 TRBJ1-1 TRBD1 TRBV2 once TGTGCCAGCAGTGAAGACGGGACAGCTACGAACACTGAAGCTTTCTTT CASSEDGTATNTEAFF
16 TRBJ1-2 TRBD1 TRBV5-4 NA TGTGCCAGCAGCCCCTCGGGTCGACAGGGAGGCTATGGCTACACCTTC CASSPSGRQGGYGYTF
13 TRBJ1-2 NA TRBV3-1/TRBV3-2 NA TGTGCCAGCAGCCAAGGACAGGTCTATGGCTACACCTTC CASSQGQVYGYTF
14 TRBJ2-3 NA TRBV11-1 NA TGTGCCAGCAGGCGGGGACGGACCACAGATACGCAGTATTTT CASRRGRTTDTQYF
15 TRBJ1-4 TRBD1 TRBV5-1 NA TGCGCCAGCAGCAGGGATGGACAGGGGGCGGAAAAACTGTTTTTT CASSRDGQGAEKLFF
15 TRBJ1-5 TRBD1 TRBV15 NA TGTGCCACCTCCTCTAAAAGACAGGGAAATCAGCCCCAGCATTTT CATSSKRQGNQPQHF
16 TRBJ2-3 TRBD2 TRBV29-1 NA TGCAGCGTTGCCCTTCGACTAGCGGGGTCCACAGATACGCAGTATTTT CSVALRLAGSTDTQYF
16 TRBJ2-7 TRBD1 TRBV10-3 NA TGTGCCATCTGGGGCGGGCCGGGACAGGGCCTCCCCGAGCAGTACTTC CAIWGGPGQGLPEQYF
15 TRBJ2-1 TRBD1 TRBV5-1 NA TGCGCCAGCAGCTTGGAGGGGGCGCGGTACAATGAGCAGTTCTTC CASSLEGARYNEQFF
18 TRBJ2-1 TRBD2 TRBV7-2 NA TGTGCCACCGCCCGGGGGCCCCCGGGACTAGCGGGAGAAGGGGAGCAGTTCTTC CATARGPPGLAGEGEQFF
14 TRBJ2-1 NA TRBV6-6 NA TGTGCCAGCAGTACATACCAGGGAAACAATGAGCAGTTCTTC CASSTYQGNNEQFF
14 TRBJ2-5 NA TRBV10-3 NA TGTGCCATCAGGCTACAGAACTCGCAAGAGACCCAGTACTTC CAIRLQNSQETQYF
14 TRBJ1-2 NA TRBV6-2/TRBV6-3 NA TGTGCCAGCAGCTTAGCCGGGACAAGCTATGGCTACACCTTC CASSLAGTSYGYTF
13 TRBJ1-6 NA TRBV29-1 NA TGCAGCGTTGCACAGGGTCAAAATTCACCCCTCCACTTT CSVAQGQNSPLHF
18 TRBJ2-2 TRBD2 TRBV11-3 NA TGTGCCAGCGCCCAGACTAGCGGGAGGCCAGAGTTCACCGGGGAGCTGTTTTTT CASAQTSGRPEFTGELFF
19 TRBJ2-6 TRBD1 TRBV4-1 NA TGCGCCAGCAGCCAAGATACGGGACAGACCAGCTCTGGGGCCAACGTCCTGACTTTC CASSQDTGQTSSGANVLTF
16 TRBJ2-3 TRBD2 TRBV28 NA TGTGCCAGCAGTCCCGATCGACTAGCGGGCTCAGATACGCAGTATTTT CASSPDRLAGSDTQYF
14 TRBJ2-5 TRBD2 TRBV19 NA TGTGCCAGTACGGGACTAGCGGGAGTCGAGACCCAGTACTTC CASTGLAGVETQYF
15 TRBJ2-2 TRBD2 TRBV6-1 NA TGTGCCAGCAGTGAAGTGGGAGCGGGATACGGGGAGCTGTTTTTT CASSEVGAGYGELFF
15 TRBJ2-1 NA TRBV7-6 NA TGTGCCAGCAGCCACAGGGAACCCTCCTACAATGAGCAGTTCTTC CASSHREPSYNEQFF
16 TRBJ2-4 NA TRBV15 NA TGTGCCACCAGCAGAAATTTAGAGGAAGCCAAAAACATTCAGTACTTC CATSRNLEEAKNIQYF
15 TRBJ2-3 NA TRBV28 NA TGTGCCAGCAGTTTCCAGGCCGTTAGCACAGATACGCAGTATTTT CASSFQAVSTDTQYF